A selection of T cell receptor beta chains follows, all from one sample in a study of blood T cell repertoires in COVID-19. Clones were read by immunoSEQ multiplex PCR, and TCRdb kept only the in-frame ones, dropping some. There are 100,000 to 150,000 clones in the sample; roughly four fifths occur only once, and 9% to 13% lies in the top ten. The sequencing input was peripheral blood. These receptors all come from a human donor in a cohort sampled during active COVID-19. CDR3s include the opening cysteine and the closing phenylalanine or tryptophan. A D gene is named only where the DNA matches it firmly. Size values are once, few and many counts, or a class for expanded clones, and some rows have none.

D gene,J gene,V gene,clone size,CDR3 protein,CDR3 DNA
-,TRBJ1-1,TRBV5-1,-,CASSPQEGNTEAFF,TGCGCCAGCAGCCCTCAGGAGGGGAACACTGAAGCTTTCTTT
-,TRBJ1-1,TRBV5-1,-,CASKITVNTEAFF,TGCGCCAGCAAAATCACAGTGAACACTGAAGCTTTCTTT
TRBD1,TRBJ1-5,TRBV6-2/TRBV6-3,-,CASSFGQGSNQPQHF,TGTGCCAGCAGTTTCGGACAGGGAAGCAATCAGCCCCAGCATTTT
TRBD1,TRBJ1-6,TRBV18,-,CASSPATGWNSPLHF,TGTGCCAGCTCACCGGCGACAGGGTGGAATTCACCCCTCCACTTT
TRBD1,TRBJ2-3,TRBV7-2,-,CASSLTRTGSDTQYF,TGTGCCAGCAGCTTAACTCGGACAGGGTCTGATACGCAGTATTTT
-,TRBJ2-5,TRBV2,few,CASSVQGPLGETQYF,TGTGCCAGCAGTGTTCAGGGGCCCCTGGGGGAGACCCAGTACTTC
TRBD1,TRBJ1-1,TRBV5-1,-,CASSQRQGSNTEAFF,TGCGCCAGCAGCCAACGACAGGGCTCGAACACTGAAGCTTTCTTT
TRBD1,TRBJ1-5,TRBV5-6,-,CASSRGQASNQPQHF,TGTGCCAGCAGCAGGGGACAGGCCAGCAATCAGCCCCAGCATTTT
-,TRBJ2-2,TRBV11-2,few,CASSLEFLGGGLNTGELFF,TGTGCCAGCAGCTTAGAATTTCTGGGCGGGGGCCTAAACACCGGGGAGCTGTTTTTT
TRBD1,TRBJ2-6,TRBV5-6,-,CASRRRGTGHSGANVLTF,TGTGCCAGCAGGCGGAGGGGGACAGGCCACTCTGGGGCCAACGTCCTGACTTTC
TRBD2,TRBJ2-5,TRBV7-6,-,CASSLAGVAGGQETQYF,TGTGCCAGCAGCTTAGCCGGAGTAGCGGGGGGCCAAGAGACCCAGTACTTC
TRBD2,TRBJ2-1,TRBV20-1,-,CSASGTSGGAHEQFF,TGCAGTGCTAGTGGGACTAGCGGGGGGGCCCATGAGCAGTTCTTC
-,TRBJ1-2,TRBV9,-,CASSVEGRVDGYTF,TGTGCCAGCAGCGTAGAGGGCAGGGTGGATGGCTACACCTTC
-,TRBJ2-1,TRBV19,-,CASSLGGHEQFF,TGTGCCAGTAGTCTAGGTGGGCATGAGCAGTTCTTC
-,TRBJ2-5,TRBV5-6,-,CASSSYGIKETQYF,TGTGCCAGCAGCTCGTACGGGATAAAAGAGACCCAGTACTTC
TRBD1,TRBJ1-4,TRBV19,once,CASGDRAGEKLFF,TGTGCCAGTGGTGACAGGGCGGGTGAAAAACTGTTTTTT
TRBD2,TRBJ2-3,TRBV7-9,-,CASSRASGGYEGDTQYF,TGTGCCAGCAGCCGCGCTAGCGGGGGGTATGAGGGAGATACGCAGTATTTT
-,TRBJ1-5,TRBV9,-,CASSVAAGSEPQHF,TGTGCCAGCAGCGTAGCGGCAGGATCAGAGCCCCAGCATTTT
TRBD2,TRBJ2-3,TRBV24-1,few,CATGSLSGARDTQYF,TGTGCCACCGGATCCTTGAGCGGGGCAAGGGATACGCAGTATTTT
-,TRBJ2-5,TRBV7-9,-,CASSLVRSGGETQYF,TGTGCCAGCAGCTTAGTTCGTTCGGGTGGAGAGACCCAGTACTTC